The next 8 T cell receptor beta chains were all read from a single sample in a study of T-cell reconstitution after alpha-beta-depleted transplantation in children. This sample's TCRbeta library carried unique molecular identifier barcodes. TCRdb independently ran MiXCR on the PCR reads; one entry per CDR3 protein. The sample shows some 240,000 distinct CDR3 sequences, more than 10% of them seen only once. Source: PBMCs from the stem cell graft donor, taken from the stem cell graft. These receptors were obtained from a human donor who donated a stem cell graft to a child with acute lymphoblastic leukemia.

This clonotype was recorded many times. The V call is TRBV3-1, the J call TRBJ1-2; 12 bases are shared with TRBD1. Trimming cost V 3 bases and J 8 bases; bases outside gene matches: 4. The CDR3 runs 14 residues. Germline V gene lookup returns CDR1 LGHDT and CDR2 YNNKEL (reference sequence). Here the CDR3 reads CASSQRDRGRGYTF. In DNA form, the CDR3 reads TGTGCCAGCAGCCAGAGGGACAGGGGGCGAGGCTACACCTTC.

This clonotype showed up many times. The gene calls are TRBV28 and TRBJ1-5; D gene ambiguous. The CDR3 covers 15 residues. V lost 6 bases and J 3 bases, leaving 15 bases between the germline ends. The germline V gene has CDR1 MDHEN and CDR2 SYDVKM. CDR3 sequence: CASRADGRFNQPQHF. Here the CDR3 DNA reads TGTGCCAGCAGGGCAGACGGACGATTCAATCAGCCCCAGCATTTT.

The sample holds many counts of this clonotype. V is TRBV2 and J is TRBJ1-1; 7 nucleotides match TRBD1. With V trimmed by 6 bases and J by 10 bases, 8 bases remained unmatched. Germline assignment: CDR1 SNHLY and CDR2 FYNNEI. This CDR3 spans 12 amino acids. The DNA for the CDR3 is TGTGCCAGCAGAAGACAGGGCCCAGGAGCTTTCTTT. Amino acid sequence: CASRRQGPGAFF.

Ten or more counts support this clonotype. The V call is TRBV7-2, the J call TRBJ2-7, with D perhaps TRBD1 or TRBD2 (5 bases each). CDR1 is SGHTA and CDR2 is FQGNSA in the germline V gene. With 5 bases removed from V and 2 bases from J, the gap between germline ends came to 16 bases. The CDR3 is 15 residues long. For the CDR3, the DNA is TGTGCCAGCAGCCTACCCGGGGACGTAACCTACGAGCAGTACTTC. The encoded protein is CASSLPGDVTYEQYF. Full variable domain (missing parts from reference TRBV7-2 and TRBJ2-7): GAGVSQSPSNKVTEKGKDVELRCDPISGHTALYWYRQSLGQGLEFLIYFQGNSAPDKSGLPSDRFSAERTGGSVSTLTIQRTQQEDSAVYLCASSLPGDVTYEQYFGPGTRLTVT.

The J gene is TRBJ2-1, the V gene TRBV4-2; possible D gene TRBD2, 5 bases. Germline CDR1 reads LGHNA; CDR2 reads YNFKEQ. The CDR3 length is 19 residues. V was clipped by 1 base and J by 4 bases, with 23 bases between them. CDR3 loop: CASSQGPRAGAFTYNEQFF. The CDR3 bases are TGTGCCAGCAGCCAAGGACCAAGGGCGGGCGCCTTCACGTACAATGAGCAGTTCTTC.

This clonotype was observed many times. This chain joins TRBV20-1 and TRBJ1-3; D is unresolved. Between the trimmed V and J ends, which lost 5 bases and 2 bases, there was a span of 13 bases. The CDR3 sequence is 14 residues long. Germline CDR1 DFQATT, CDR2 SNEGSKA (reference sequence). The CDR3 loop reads CSALDPDAGNTIYF. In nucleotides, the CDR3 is TGCAGTGCTCTCGACCCGGACGCTGGAAACACCATATATTTT.

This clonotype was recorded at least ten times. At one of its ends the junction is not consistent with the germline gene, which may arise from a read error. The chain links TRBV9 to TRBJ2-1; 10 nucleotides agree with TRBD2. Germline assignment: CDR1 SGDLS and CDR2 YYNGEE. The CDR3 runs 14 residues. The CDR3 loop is CASSVGASGGLGVF. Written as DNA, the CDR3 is TGTGCCAGCAGCGTAGGGGCTAGCGGGGGCCTCGGGGTCTTC.

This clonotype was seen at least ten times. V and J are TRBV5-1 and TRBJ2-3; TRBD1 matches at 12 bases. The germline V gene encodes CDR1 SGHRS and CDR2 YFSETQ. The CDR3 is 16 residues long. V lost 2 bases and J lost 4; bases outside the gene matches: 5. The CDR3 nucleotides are TGCGCCAGCAGCTTTGGGGGACAGGGGGCTGCAGATACGCAGTATTTT. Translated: CASSFGGQGAADTQYF.